This TCR beta chain was profiled in a study of shared clonotypes between healthy human individuals. About the research overall: The donor pool was made up of a couple of women and a few men aged 18 to 49.

Concerning this clone itself: The antigen remains unidentified.

There are 14 residues in the CDR3. V lost 4 bases and J lost 4, with 14 bases in between. CDR1 is SGHRS and CDR2 is YFSETQ in the germline V gene. The authors split each subset's genomic DNA evenly across several immunoSEQ plates. Only in-frame clones appear in the TCRdb table, and some are missing; sequencing was by immunoSEQ multiplex PCR. The data contain about 480,000 clones, approximately 85% of them seen just once; the ten biggest clones take up 10% to 15%. Study-wide results and limits: The small donor group covered limited genetic and exposure diversity.

Donors comprised healthy HIV-negative adults lacking recent acute infections or vaccinations. The TCR was taken from a woman aged 40 to 49 in good health. Some clones in this sample may be carry-over from other donors' samples. The chain carries TRBV5-1 and TRBJ2-5; D unclear. The sample was PBMCs. The chain's CDR3 is CASSNNPGGETQYF. CDR3 DNA: TGCGCCAGCAGCAACAACCCGGGTGGAGAGACCCAGTACTTC.